This note documents a single T cell receptor beta chain sequence. Repertoires were generated with immunoSEQ multiplex PCR, while TCRdb's copy carries only in-frame clones and drops some. The sample contains about 130,000 clones, 75% to 90% of which appear only once. Between the trimmed V and J ends, which lost 0 bases and 4 bases, there was a span of 8 bases. The CDR3 length is 14 residues. Per germline, CDR1 SGDLS and CDR2 YYNGEE. This sample was taken from a study of cytomegalovirus exposure and HLA in healthy donors. Overall study context: In a later analysis, the 120 or so validation repertoires were reported to have used the same platform as the approximately 690 first-cohort repertoires.

The source of this sequence is a woman between 18 and 29 years old in good health and CMV-seronegative. Source material: PBMCs. The J gene is TRBJ2-1, the V gene TRBV9; D might be TRBD1 (6 bases). The CDR3 protein is CASSVGGPYNEQFF. The CDR3 DNA follows: TGTGCCAGCAGCGTAGGGGGGCCTTACAATGAGCAGTTCTTC.